The rows below give T cell receptor beta chains drawn from one sample of a study of cytomegalovirus exposure and HLA in healthy donors. The method was immunoSEQ multiplex PCR; TCRdb's version includes in-frame clones alone and lacks a portion of them. In all, the sample yields around 53,000 clones. Sequencing input: PBMCs. The receptor set was obtained from a man aged 18 to 30 in good health and CMV-seropositive. Each CDR3 is given with its conserved first and last residue. A D gene is named only where the DNA matches it firmly.

d_gene,j_gene,v_gene,CDR3aa,CDR3nt
NA,TRBJ1-5,TRBV27,CASSSTGFTQPQHF,TGTGCCAGCAGTTCCACAGGGTTTACTCAGCCCCAGCATTTT
NA,TRBJ1-2,TRBV28,CASSTRGGSYGYTF,TGTGCCAGCAGTACCAGGGGAGGGAGCTATGGCTACACCTTC
TRBD1,TRBJ2-2,TRBV7-2,CASSFSRDRGRAGELFF,TGTGCCAGCAGCTTTTCCCGCGACAGGGGACGGGCCGGGGAGCTGTTTTTT
TRBD1,TRBJ2-2,TRBV2,CASSEGQGIRTGELFF,TGTGCCAGCAGTGAAGGACAGGGGATAAGGACCGGGGAGCTGTTTTTT
TRBD1,TRBJ2-7,TRBV7-2,CASSHQTGPYEQYF,TGTGCCAGCAGCCATCAGACAGGGCCCTACGAGCAGTACTTC
TRBD2,TRBJ2-1,TRBV6-4,CASSALAGLRNEQFF,TGTGCCAGCAGTGCACTAGCGGGGTTAAGGAATGAGCAGTTCTTC
NA,TRBJ2-1,TRBV2,CASSPDSPEVTYNEQFF,TGTGCCAGCAGTCCCGACTCGCCAGAGGTGACCTACAATGAGCAGTTCTTC
TRBD1,TRBJ1-3,TRBV9,CASSYNAGQGAGNTIYF,TGTGCCAGCAGCTATAATGCGGGACAGGGGGCTGGAAACACCATATATTTT
NA,TRBJ1-2,TRBV7-6,CASSLGLGAGGYTF,TGTGCCAGCAGCTTAGGCCTTGGGGCTGGTGGCTACACCTTC
NA,TRBJ1-1,TRBV28,CASSFGGGDTEAFF,TGTGCCAGCAGTTTTGGGGGCGGTGACACTGAAGCTTTCTTT
NA,TRBJ2-1,TRBV7-7,CASSRDSSSYNEQFF,TGTGCCAGCAGCCGGGACTCCAGCTCCTACAATGAGCAGTTCTTC
TRBD2,TRBJ2-1,TRBV7-8,CASSFLAGAGYNEQFF,TGTGCCAGCAGCTTCCTAGCGGGAGCGGGCTACAATGAGCAGTTCTTC
TRBD1,TRBJ2-2,TRBV7-6,CASSLIRWDRVTQPNTGELFF,TGTGCCAGCAGCTTAATTCGTTGGGACAGGGTGACCCAACCCAACACCGGGGAGCTGTTTTTT
TRBD1,TRBJ1-5,TRBV15,CATTPDRDQPQHF,TGTGCCACTACCCCCGACAGGGACCAGCCCCAGCATTTT
TRBD2,TRBJ2-1,TRBV4-1,CASSQELASSYNEQFF,TGCGCCAGCAGCCAAGAACTAGCGAGCTCCTACAATGAGCAGTTCTTC
NA,TRBJ2-1,TRBV25-1,CASYHASSGNEQFF,TGTGCCAGCTACCACGCATCGTCGGGGAATGAGCAGTTCTTC
NA,TRBJ2-7,TRBV4-1,CASSQFLGVIVSYEQYF,TGCGCCAGCAGCCAATTCCTAGGTGTAATCGTGTCCTACGAGCAGTACTTC
NA,TRBJ1-5,TRBV7-8,CASSLVASLGQPQHF,TGTGCCAGCAGCTTAGTAGCGTCCCTAGGGCAGCCCCAGCATTTT
TRBD2,TRBJ2-7,TRBV27,CASSPLSSGTSYEQYF,TGTGCCAGCAGCCCTCTGTCTAGCGGGACCTCCTACGAGCAGTACTTC
TRBD1,TRBJ1-4,TRBV27,CASSSTLGRGVNEKLFF,TGTGCCAGCAGTTCCACCCTTGGCAGGGGGGTAAATGAAAAACTGTTTTTT
TRBD1,TRBJ1-1,TRBV11-2,CASSEQGRTEAFF,TGTGCCAGCAGCGAACAGGGGAGGACTGAAGCTTTCTTT
TRBD2,TRBJ2-3,TRBV18,CASSHGLAGNTDTQYF,TGTGCCAGCTCACATGGACTAGCGGGAAACACAGATACGCAGTATTTT
TRBD2,TRBJ2-3,TRBV28,CASSLWGGRPTDTQYF,TGTGCCAGCAGTTTATGGGGAGGGCGCCCCACAGATACGCAGTATTTT
NA,TRBJ2-7,TRBV5-1,CASSLIADEQYF,TGCGCCAGCAGCTTGATTGCGGACGAGCAGTACTTC
TRBD2,TRBJ2-1,TRBV7-8,CASSVRTSGRDEQFF,TGTGCCAGCAGCGTAAGGACTAGCGGGAGAGATGAGCAGTTCTTC
TRBD1,TRBJ1-5,TRBV19,CASSITGGRQPQHF,TGTGCTAGTAGTATTACAGGGGGCAGACAGCCCCAGCATTTT
TRBD1,TRBJ1-4,TRBV6-1,CASSRGQGNEKLFF,TGTGCCAGCAGTAGGGGACAGGGAAATGAAAAACTGTTTTTT
NA,TRBJ2-7,TRBV5-6,CASSLGAYEQYF,TGTGCCAGCAGCTTGGGCGCCTACGAGCAGTACTTC
NA,TRBJ1-3,TRBV11-2,CASSSGFSGNTIYF,TGTGCCAGCAGCTCAGGGTTCTCTGGAAACACCATATATTTT
TRBD1,TRBJ1-5,TRBV27,CASSQMTGAYSNQPQHF,TGTGCCAGCAGTCAAATGACAGGGGCATATAGCAATCAGCCCCAGCATTTT
NA,TRBJ1-2,TRBV5-1,CASSLVELNYGYTF,TGCGCCAGCAGCTTGGTAGAACTAAACTATGGCTACACCTTC